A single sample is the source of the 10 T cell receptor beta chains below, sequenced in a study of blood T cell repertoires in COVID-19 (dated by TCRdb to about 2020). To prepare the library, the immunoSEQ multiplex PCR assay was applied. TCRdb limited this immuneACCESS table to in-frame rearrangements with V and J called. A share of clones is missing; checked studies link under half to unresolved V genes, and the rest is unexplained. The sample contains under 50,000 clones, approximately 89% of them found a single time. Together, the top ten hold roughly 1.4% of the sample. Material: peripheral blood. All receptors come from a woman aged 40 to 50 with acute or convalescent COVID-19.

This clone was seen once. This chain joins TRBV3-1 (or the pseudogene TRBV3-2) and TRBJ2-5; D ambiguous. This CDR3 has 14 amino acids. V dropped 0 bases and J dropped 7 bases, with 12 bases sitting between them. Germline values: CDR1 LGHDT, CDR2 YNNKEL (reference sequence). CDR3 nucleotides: TGTGCCAGCAGCCAAGATGCCCTACCCGGGACCCAGTACTTC. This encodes CASSQDALPGTQYF.

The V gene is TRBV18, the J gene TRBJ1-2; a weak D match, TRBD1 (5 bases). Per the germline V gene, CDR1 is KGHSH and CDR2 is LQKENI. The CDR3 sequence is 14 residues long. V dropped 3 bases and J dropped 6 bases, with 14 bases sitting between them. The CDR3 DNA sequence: TGTGCCAGCTCACCCGGCAGGGAGGAGCATGGCTACACCTTC. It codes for CASSPGREEHGYTF.

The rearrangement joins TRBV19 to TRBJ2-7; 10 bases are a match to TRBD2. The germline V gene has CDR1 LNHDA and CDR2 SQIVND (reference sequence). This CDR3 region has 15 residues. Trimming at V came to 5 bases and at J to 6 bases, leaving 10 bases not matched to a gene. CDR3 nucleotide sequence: TGTGCCAGTAGTCAGGGAGCGGGGGGGCGGTTCGAGCAGTACTTC. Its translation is CASSQGAGGRFEQYF.

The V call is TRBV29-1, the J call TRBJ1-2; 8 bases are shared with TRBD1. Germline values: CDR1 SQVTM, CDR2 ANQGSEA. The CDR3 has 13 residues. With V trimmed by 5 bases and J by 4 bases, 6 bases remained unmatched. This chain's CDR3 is CSVSTGGTYGYTF. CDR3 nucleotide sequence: TGCAGCGTTTCAACAGGGGGGACCTATGGCTACACCTTC.

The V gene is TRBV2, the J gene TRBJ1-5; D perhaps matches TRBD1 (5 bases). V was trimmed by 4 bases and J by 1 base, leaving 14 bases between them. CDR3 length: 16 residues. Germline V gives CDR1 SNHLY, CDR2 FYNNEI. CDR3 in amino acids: CASSGWGLRSNQPQHF. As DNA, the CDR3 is TGTGCCAGCAGTGGATGGGGACTCCGAAGCAATCAGCCCCAGCATTTT.

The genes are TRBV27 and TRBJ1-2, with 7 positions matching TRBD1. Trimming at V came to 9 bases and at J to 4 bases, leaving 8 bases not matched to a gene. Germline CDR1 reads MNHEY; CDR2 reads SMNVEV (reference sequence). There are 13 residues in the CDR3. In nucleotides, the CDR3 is TGTGCCAGTTCGACAGGGTTGCTCTATGGCTACACCTTC. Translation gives CASSTGLLYGYTF.

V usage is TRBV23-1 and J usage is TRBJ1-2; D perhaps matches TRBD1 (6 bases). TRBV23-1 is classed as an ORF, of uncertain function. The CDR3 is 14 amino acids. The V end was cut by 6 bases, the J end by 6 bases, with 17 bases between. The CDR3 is CASSPTAGANGYTF. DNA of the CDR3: TGCGCCAGCAGCCCCACTGCGGGGGCAAATGGCTACACCTTC.

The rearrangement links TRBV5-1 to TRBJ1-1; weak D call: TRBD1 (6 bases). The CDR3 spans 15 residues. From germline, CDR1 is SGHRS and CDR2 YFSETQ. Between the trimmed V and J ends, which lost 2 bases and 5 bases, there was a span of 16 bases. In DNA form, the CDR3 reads TGCGCCAGCAGCTTCTTCCGCAGGGGAATTACTGAAGCTTTCTTT. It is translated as CASSFFRRGITEAFF. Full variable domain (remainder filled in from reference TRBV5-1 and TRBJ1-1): KAGVTQTPRYLIKTRGQQVTLSCSPISGHRSVSWYQQTPGQGLQFLFEYFSETQRNKGNFPGRFSGRQFSNSRSEMNVSTLELGDSALYLCASSFFRRGITEAFFGQGTRLTVV.

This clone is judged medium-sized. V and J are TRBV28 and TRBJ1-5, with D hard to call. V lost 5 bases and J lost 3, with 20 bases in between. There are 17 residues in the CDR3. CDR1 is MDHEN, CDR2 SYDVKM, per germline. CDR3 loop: CASSPPNRVRSNQPQHF. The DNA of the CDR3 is TGTGCCAGCAGTCCCCCTAACCGGGTTCGATCCAATCAGCCCCAGCATTTT.

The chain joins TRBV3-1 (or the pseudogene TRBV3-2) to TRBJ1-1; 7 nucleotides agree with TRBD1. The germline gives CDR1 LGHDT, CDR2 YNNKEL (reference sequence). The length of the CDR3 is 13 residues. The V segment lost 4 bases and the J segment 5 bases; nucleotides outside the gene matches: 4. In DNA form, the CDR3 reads TGTGCCAGCAGCCCAGGGACAGTTACTGAAGCTTTCTTT. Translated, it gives CASSPGTVTEAFF.